The 7 T cell receptor beta chains in this list originate from one sample, sequenced in a study of blood T cell repertoires in COVID-19. TCRdb keeps only in-frame clones here, not all; method: immunoSEQ multiplex PCR. In the table there are over 200,000 clones, 92% of which are singletons. Material: peripheral blood. The origin of the receptors is a man younger than 40 with acute or convalescent COVID-19.

This sequence joins TRBV7-8 and TRBJ2-5; 10 bases line up with TRBD2. The CDR3 is 16 amino acids. The V segment lost 5 bases and the J segment 5 bases; nucleotides outside the gene matches: 11. The germline V gene encodes CDR1 SGHVS and CDR2 FQNEAQ. This chain's CDR3 is CASSHLSGRARETQYF. CDR3 sequence (DNA): TGTGCCAGCAGCCACTTAAGCGGGAGGGCCCGGGAGACCCAGTACTTC.

This chain uses TRBV15 with TRBJ1-2; 8 bases match TRBD1. Germline CDR1 is LNHNV and CDR2 is YYDKDF (reference sequence). The V gene end was trimmed by 1 base and the J gene end by 5 bases; junction bases not matched to a gene: 9. The CDR3 is 16 amino acids. For the CDR3, the DNA is TGTGCCACCAGCAGAGCCCAGGGGGCCAACGTTTATGGCTACACCTTC. Translation: CATSRAQGANVYGYTF. Drawing the rest from reference TRBV15 and TRBJ1-2, the complete variable domain is DAMVIQNPRYQVTQFGKPVTLSCSQTLNHNVMYWYQQKSSQAPKLLFHYYDKDFNNEADTPDNFQSRRPNTSFCFLDIRSPGLGDTAMYLCATSRAQGANVYGYTFGSGTRLTVV.

The chain uses TRBV9 and TRBJ1-4; D perhaps matches TRBD1 (5 bases). Germline CDR1 reads SGDLS; CDR2 reads YYNGEE. CDR3 length equals 13 residues. V was clipped by 7 bases and J by 6 bases, with 13 bases between them. The CDR3 here is CASGRQTDEKLFF. CDR3 nucleotides: TGTGCCAGCGGCAGACAGACGGATGAAAAACTGTTTTTT.

The V call is TRBV18, the J call TRBJ2-7, with a weak D call TRBD1 (5 bases). Germline CDR1 is KGHSH and CDR2 is LQKENI. V lost 3 bases and J lost 4, with 16 bases in between. CDR3 length equals 15 residues. The CDR3 here is CASSPSLGQAYEQYF. The CDR3 region has the DNA TGTGCCAGCTCACCCTCTTTGGGGCAAGCGTACGAGCAGTACTTC.

The chain links TRBV18 to TRBJ1-1, with 10 bases lining up with TRBD1. The V segment lost 6 bases and the J segment 1 base; nucleotides outside the gene matches: 8. Per the germline V gene, CDR1 is KGHSH and CDR2 is LQKENI. The CDR3 is made up of 16 amino acids. In DNA, the CDR3 is TGTGCCAGCTCGCCCGGGACAGGGGTGGGGAACACTGAAGCTTTCTTT. This gives the protein CASSPGTGVGNTEAFF. The whole variable domain, filled in from reference TRBV18 and TRBJ1-1, reads NAGVMQNPRHLVRRRGQEARLRCSPMKGHSHVYWYRQLPEEGLKFMVYLQKENIIDESGMPKERFSAEFPKEGPSILRIQQVVRGDSAAYFCASSPGTGVGNTEAFFGQGTRLTVV.

V usage is TRBV28 and J usage is TRBJ1-5, with D tentatively TRBD1 (5 bases). The CDR3 has 16 residues. The germline V and J ends were trimmed by 5 bases and 4 bases, with 18 bases remaining between them. Germline V gives CDR1 MDHEN, CDR2 SYDVKM. The CDR3, as DNA: TGTGCCAGCAGTCCCCTCCGAACGGGGGATAATCAGCCCCAGCATTTT. Its translation is CASSPLRTGDNQPQHF.

V and J are TRBV10-3 and TRBJ2-3, with TRBD2 as a possible D gene (6 bases). CDR1 is ENHRY, CDR2 SYGVKD, per germline. The CDR3 has 13 residues. The V and J ends lost 6 bases and 1 base respectively, with 8 bases between them. This CDR3 is CAISASGTDTQYF. The CDR3 DNA reads as TGTGCCATCAGCGCTAGCGGCACAGATACGCAGTATTTT.